The clone carrying this T cell receptor (beta chain) was seen at least ten times. Antigen unknown. This record belongs to a study of regulatory T cells in long-lasting Graves disease. Time point noted: newly diagnosed GD, antithyroid drugs for less than 3 months. RNA extracted from PBMCs served as the sequencing template. Peripheral blood, around 9.9 milliliters per patient, was collected in EDTA tubes. Overall study results and limits: Sampling was limited to peripheral blood rather than thyroid tissue. Accuracy could have been hurt by small sample size.

In germline, CDR1 is KGHDR, CDR2 SFDVKD. The CDR3 is 16 residues long. Germline trimming cut 4 bases from V and 1 base from J; bases unmatched to any gene: 6. In building TCR beta libraries, iRepertoire HTBI primers were used together with Arm-PCR of CDR3 regions. MiXCR, applied by TCRdb to the multiplex PCR reads, yields one record per CDR3 protein. Altogether over 300,000 distinct CDR3 sequences are present, around 15% being singletons, with the ten largest covering about 20%. The chain employs TRBV24-1 and TRBJ2-4, with TRBD1 matching over 7 bases. The sequence derives from a female donor with Graves disease. The specimen comprised peripheral blood mononuclear cells (PBMCs), sampled at new diagnosis, from a patient treated with antithyroid drugs. CDR3 protein: CATSDTKQGAKNIQYF. CDR3 nucleotides: TGTGCCACCAGTGACACAAAACAGGGGGCCAAAAACATTCAGTACTTC.